The TCR beta chain described here comes from a study of blood T cell repertoires in COVID-19. Study information: The United States, Italy and Spain were the sources of the acute and convalescent COVID-19 samples. The analysed material was cDNA or gDNA that came from T cells, B-cell-depleted T cells, or PBMCs.

CDR3 length: 17 amino acids. Germline-derived CDR1 and CDR2 are LNHDA and SQIVND (reference sequence). J lost 0 bases, V lost 8 bases, and 12 bases had no gene match. Authors' methods: Amplification with reference gene primers provided the estimates of nucleated cell counts. Sequencing was performed with immunoSEQ multiplex PCR; in TCRdb, only in-frame clones are kept and a portion is missing. Clone size and the V and J calls come from that table; the DNA yielded D and trimming. The sample has about 98,000 clones; about nine tenths are singletons. The J gene is TRBJ2-3, the V gene TRBV19; 9 positions match TRBD2. Sequencing was carried out using peripheral blood. The clonotype was recovered from a man in his fifties with acute or convalescent COVID-19. The CDR3 sequence is CASASGLAGSSTDTQYF. CDR3 in DNA: TGTGCCAGTGCCAGCGGGCTAGCGGGAAGCAGCACAGATACGCAGTATTTT.